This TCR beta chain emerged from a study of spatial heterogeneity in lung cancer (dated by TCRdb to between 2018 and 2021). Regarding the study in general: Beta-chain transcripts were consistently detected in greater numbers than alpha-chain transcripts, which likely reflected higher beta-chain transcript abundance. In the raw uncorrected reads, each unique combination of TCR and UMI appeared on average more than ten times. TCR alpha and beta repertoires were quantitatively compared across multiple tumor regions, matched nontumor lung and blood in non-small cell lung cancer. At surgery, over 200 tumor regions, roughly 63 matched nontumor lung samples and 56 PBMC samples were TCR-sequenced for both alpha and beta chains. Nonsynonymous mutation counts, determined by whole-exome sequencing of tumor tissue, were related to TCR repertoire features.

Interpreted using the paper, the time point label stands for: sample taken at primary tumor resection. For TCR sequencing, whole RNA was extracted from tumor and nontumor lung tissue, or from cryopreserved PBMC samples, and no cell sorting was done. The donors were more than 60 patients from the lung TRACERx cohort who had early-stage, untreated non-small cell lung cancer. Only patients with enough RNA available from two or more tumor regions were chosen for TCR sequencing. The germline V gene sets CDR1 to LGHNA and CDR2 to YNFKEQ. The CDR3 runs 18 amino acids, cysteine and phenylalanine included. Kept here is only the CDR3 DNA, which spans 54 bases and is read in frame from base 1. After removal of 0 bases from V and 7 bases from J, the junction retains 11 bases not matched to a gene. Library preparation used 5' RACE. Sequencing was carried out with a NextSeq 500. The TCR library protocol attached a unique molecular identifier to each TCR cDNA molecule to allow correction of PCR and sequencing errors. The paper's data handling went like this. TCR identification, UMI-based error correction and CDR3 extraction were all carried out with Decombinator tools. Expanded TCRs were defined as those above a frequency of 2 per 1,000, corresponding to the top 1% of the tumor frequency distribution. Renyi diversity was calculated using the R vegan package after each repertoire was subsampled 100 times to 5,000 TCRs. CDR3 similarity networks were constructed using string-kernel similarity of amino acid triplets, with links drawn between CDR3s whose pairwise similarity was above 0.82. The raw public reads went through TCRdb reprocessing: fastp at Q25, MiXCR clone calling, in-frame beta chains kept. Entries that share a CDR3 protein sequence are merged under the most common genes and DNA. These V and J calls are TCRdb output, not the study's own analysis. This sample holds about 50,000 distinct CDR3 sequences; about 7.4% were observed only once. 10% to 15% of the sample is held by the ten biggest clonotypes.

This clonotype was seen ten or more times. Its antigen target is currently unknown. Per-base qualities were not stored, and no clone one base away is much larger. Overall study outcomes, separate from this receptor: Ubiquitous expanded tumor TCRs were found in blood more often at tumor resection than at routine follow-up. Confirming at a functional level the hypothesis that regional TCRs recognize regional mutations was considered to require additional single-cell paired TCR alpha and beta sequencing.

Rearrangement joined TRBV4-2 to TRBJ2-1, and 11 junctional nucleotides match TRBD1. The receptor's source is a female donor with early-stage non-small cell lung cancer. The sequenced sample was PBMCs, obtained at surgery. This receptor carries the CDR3 CASSQDIGDRGRRNEQFF. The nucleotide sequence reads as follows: TGTGCCAGCAGCCAAGATATAGGGGACAGGGGGAGACGTAATGAGCAGTTCTTC.